The rows below give T cell receptor beta chains drawn from one sample of a study of CD8 T cells in ankylosing spondylitis. Each CDR3 protein gets one entry after TCRdb re-called the 5' RACE reads with MiXCR. The data hold about 210,000 distinct CDR3 sequences, with roughly 6.6% observed a single time. The sequenced sample was blood, either unsorted or a sorted T cell fraction (not recorded which). These receptors came from a male donor with ankylosing spondylitis. Both conserved end residues are part of each CDR3. Each record gives: CDR3 protein, V gene, CDR3 length, clone size. Clone size, where shown, is once, few, many, or a class for clones that have expanded.

CDR3aa: CASSQEPGRPYEQYF; v_gene: TRBV4-2; len: 15; abundance: many
CDR3aa: CASSYSREQFF; v_gene: TRBV6-5; len: 11; abundance: many
CDR3aa: CASSFPGQRGTGELFF; v_gene: TRBV5-1; len: 16; abundance: many
CDR3aa: CASSESGSSYNEQFF; v_gene: TRBV2; len: 15; abundance: many
CDR3aa: CASSIGWLAGVNEQFF; v_gene: TRBV19; len: 16; abundance: few
CDR3aa: CAISDLLSTDTQYF; v_gene: TRBV10-3; len: 14; abundance: -
CDR3aa: CASSLHTGELFF; v_gene: TRBV5-1; len: 12; abundance: many
CDR3aa: CASSLLAGDYNEQFF; v_gene: TRBV11-2; len: 15; abundance: few
CDR3aa: CSAQAGGGLDTQYF; v_gene: TRBV29-1; len: 14; abundance: many
CDR3aa: CASSLLRGQLHEQFF; v_gene: TRBV7-6; len: 15; abundance: many
CDR3aa: CASSIGVQHNEQFF; v_gene: TRBV19; len: 14; abundance: many
CDR3aa: CSAPSFWSNQPQHF; v_gene: TRBV20-1; len: 14; abundance: -
CDR3aa: CASSLRDRGTTGELFF; v_gene: TRBV5-1; len: 16; abundance: many
CDR3aa: CASSVGEAYEQYF; v_gene: TRBV9; len: 13; abundance: few
CDR3aa: CAWSGRASNQPQHF; v_gene: TRBV30; len: 14; abundance: -
CDR3aa: CSVEDWLAGESTGELFF; v_gene: TRBV29-1; len: 17; abundance: few
CDR3aa: CASSLVGGYNEQFF; v_gene: TRBV12-3/TRBV12-4; len: 14; abundance: -
CDR3aa: CASSLGLLGYNEQFF; v_gene: TRBV7-6; len: 15; abundance: many
CDR3aa: CASGTGETYEQYF; v_gene: TRBV5-1; len: 13; abundance: many
CDR3aa: CASRPTPRDRGWQPQHF; v_gene: TRBV6-2/TRBV6-3; len: 17; abundance: many
CDR3aa: CAISEPGLAGSSTDTQYF; v_gene: TRBV10-3; len: 18; abundance: many
CDR3aa: CASSQDLGRNTEAFF; v_gene: TRBV3-1; len: 15; abundance: many
CDR3aa: CASSQDGGIAEAFF; v_gene: TRBV4-1; len: 14; abundance: many
CDR3aa: CASSSGEEAGEQYF; v_gene: TRBV2; len: 14; abundance: many
CDR3aa: CASSLSPGIINEQYF; v_gene: TRBV27; len: 15; abundance: -